This TCR beta chain was sequenced in a study of PD-1 blockade in mismatch repair-deficient tumors. Method: immunoSEQ multiplex PCR; TCRdb's copy keeps in-frame clones and lacks some. The data show some 130,000 clones, almost 90% seen once. Trimming shortened V by 4 bases and J by 0 bases, and 10 bases separated the two germline ends. The germline CDR1 and CDR2 sequences are SGHDT and YYEEEE. The length of the CDR3 is 14 residues. This chain uses TRBV5-6 with TRBJ1-1; no reliable D call. This sample comprised peripheral blood, obtained approximately 73 weeks after starting pembrolizumab. The receptor was derived from an adult with mismatch repair-deficient cancer. The CDR3 DNA is TGTGCCAGCAGCCCCGTACAGATGAACACTGAAGCTTTCTTT. Protein: CASSPVQMNTEAFF.